The sequence of this T cell receptor (beta chain) was determined in a study of T-cell reconstitution after alpha-beta-depleted transplantation in children. Using unique molecular identifiers, the investigators prepared the TCRbeta library. TCRdb recomputed calls from the PCR reads with MiXCR, one row per CDR3 protein. Of 600,000 or so distinct CDR3 sequences listed, roughly 23% were seen once; the top ten hold roughly 14%. Overall study results and limits: The main origin of T-cell counts and diversity one year after transplant was newly produced T cells. The high TCRbeta diversity at day 60 in some patients came from surviving recipient T cells and thymic progenitors. Reported findings indicate that, about two months after transplant, alpha-beta T cells came from several hundred expanded clones, which were derived from non-depleted graft cells.

This clonotype showed up many times. Its antigen is undetermined. The receptor was derived from a boy in the first two years of life who had a stem cell transplant for acute myeloid leukemia, so the T cells may come from the graft donor. Specimen: PBMCs, mostly from graft donor cells, collected 360 days after TCRalphabeta/CD19-depleted stem cell transplant.

The CDR3 nucleotides read TGCGCCAGCAGGTCGGGACTAGCGGTAGTCAATGAGCAGTTCTTC. It codes for CASRSGLAVVNEQFF. V gene TRBV5-1 combines with J gene TRBJ2-1; TRBD2 agrees at 11 bases. The CDR3 contains 15 residues. Germline CDR1 SGHRS, CDR2 YFSETQ. The V and J ends lost 5 bases and 6 bases, in that order; junction bases with no gene match: 7.